This TCR beta chain came from a study of T cell responses to AZD1222 COVID-19 vaccine. J lost 3 bases, V lost 6 bases, and 11 bases had no gene match. The germline CDR1 and CDR2 sequences are LNHDA and SQIVND (reference sequence). CDR3 length: 16 residues. This clone was counted a single time. Antigen: not known. General study points: Spike-specific TCR breadth and depth grew following two AZD1222 doses. The study identified only a handful of AZD1222 recipients as seropositive at baseline.

Repertoires were generated with immunoSEQ multiplex PCR, while TCRdb's copy carries only in-frame clones and drops some. This sample yields roughly 130,000 clones, of which over 75% are seen a single time; approximately 8% belongs to the top ten. This receptor was identified in an adult in good health. This rearrangement joins TRBV19 to TRBJ2-7, with 10 nucleotides matching TRBD1. This sample comprised peripheral blood, obtained on day 0 of AZD1222 vaccination. The CDR3, as DNA: TGTGCCAGTAGCCTTGACAGGGGGCCTCCGGGCTACGAGCAGTACTTC. It encodes CASSLDRGPPGYEQYF.